Listed here are 5 T cell receptor beta chains from one sample, sequenced in a study of response to subunit inactivated influenza vaccine. TCRdb re-derived calls from the RT-PCR reads in MiXCR, one entry per CDR3 protein. The table lists hundreds of thousands of distinct CDR3 sequences, about 7.6% of them singletons, with 10% to 15% in the top ten. The sample consisted of PBMCs from blood, taken around 25 months after vaccination. Receptors were obtained from a man between 50 and 75 years old who received an inactivated influenza vaccine.

The chain uses TRBV11-2 and TRBJ2-7, with a possible D match to TRBD1 (6 bases). The germline V gene encodes CDR1 SGHAT and CDR2 FQNNGV. The CDR3 is 18 residues long. Trimming cost V 2 bases and J 1 base, with 21 bases left between them. In nucleotides, the CDR3 is TGTGCCAGCAGCTTACTACAAGACAGGACCCGACGATCCTACGAGCAGTACTTC. Translated, it gives CASSLLQDRTRRSYEQYF. Drawing the rest from reference TRBV11-2 and TRBJ2-7, the complete variable domain is EAGVAQSPRYKIIEKRQSVAFWCNPISGHATLYWYQQILGQGPKLLIQFQNNGVVDDSQLPKDRFSAERLKGVDSTLKIQPAKLEDSAVYLCASSLLQDRTRRSYEQYFGPGTRLTVT.

Of note for this clonotype: A much more abundant neighbour one base away suggests this may be a read error. The CDR3 DNA follows: TGCAGCGGGGTCGCACAGTTTAAGACTGAAGCTTTCTTT. Translating gives CSGVAQFKTEAFF. The J gene is TRBJ1-1, the V gene TRBV29-1, with no clear D. The germline CDR1 and CDR2 sequences are SQVTM and ANQGSEA. This CDR3 has 13 residues. Trimming pared 7 bases from V and 5 bases from J, leaving 17 bases between.

This clonotype has at least ten counts. The chain has TRBV20-1 and TRBJ1-5, with TRBD1 matching over 7 bases. This CDR3 comprises 17 residues. V shed 3 bases, J shed 2 bases, and the junction held 13 bases outside the gene matches. The germline gives CDR1 DFQATT, CDR2 SNEGSKA (reference sequence). In DNA form, the CDR3 reads TGCAGTGCTAGCAGACATAAACAGGGGTTTGGCAATCAGCCCCAGCATTTT. Amino acids: CSASRHKQGFGNQPQHF.

This chain joins TRBV7-9 and TRBJ2-7; D might be TRBD2 (5 bases). Germline CDR1 SEHNR, CDR2 FQNEAQ (reference sequence). The CDR3 extends over 15 amino acids. With 5 bases removed from V and 5 bases from J, the gap between germline ends came to 19 bases. The CDR3 loop is CASSRLGGLADEQYF. CDR3 DNA sequence: TGTGCCAGCAGCCGACTGGGCGGGTTGGCCGACGAGCAGTACTTC.

This clonotype was seen more than once but under ten times. The V and J genes are TRBV18 and TRBJ2-1, with TRBD2 matching 13 bases. CDR1 and CDR2 (germline): KGHSH, LQKENI. Trimming at V came to 3 bases and at J to 6 bases, leaving 14 bases not matched to a gene. This CDR3 has 19 residues. The CDR3 protein is CASSPPNTRLAGGGNEQFF. CDR3 coding DNA: TGTGCCAGCTCACCTCCCAATACAAGACTAGCGGGAGGAGGCAATGAGCAGTTCTTC.